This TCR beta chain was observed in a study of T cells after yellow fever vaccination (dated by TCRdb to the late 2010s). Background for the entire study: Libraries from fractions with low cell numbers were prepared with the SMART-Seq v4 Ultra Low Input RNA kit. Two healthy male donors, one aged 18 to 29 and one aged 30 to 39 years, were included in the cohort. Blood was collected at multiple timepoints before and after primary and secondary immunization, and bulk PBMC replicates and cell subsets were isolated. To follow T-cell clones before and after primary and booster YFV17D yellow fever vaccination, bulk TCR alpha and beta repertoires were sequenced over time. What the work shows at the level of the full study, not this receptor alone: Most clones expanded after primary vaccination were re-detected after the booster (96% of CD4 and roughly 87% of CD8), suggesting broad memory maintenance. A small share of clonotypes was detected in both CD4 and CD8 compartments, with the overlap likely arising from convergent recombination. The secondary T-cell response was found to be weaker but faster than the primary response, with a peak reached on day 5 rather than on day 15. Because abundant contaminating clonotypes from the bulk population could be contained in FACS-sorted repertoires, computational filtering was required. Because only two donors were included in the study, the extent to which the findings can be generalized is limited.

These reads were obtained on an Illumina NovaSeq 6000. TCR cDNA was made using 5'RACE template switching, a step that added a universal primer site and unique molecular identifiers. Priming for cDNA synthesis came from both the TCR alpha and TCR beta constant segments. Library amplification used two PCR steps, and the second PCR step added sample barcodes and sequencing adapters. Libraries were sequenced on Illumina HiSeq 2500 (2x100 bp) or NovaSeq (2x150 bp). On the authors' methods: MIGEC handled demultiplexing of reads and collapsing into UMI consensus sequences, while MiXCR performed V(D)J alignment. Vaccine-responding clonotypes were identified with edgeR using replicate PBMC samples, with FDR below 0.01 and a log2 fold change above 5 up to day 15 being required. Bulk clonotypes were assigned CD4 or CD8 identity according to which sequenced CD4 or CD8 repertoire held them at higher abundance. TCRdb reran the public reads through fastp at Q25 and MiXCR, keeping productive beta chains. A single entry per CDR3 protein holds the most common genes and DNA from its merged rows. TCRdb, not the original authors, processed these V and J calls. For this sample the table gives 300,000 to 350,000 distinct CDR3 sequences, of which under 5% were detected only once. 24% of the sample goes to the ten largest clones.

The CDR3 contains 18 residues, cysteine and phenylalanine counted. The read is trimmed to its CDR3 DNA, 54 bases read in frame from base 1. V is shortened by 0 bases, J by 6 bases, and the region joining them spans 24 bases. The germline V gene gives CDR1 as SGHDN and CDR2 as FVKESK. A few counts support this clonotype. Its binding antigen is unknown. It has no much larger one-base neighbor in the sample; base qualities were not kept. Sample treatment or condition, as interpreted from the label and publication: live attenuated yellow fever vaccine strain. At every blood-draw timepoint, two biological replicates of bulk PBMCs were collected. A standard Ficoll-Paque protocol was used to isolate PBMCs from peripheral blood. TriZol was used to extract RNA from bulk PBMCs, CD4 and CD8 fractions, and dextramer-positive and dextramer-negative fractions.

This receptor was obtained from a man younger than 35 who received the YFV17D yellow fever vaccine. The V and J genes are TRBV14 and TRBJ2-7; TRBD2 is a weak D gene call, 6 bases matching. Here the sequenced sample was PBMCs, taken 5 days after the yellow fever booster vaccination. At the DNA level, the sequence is TGTGCCAGCAGCCAAGATGATTACCCGGGACTGACTCACTTCGAGCAGTACTTC. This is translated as CASSQDDYPGLTHFEQYF.